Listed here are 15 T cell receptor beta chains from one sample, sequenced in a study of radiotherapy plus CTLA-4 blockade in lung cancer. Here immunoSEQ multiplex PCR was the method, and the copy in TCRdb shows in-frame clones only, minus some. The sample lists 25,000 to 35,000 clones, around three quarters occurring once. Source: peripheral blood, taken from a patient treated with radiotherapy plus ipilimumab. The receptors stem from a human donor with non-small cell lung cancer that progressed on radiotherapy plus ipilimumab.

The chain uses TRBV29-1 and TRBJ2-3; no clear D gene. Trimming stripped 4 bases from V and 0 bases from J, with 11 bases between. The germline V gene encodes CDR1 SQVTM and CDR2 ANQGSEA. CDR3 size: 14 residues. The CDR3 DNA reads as TGCAGCGTTGTCGCCTCCCTAAGCACAGATACGCAGTATTTT. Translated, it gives CSVVASLSTDTQYF.

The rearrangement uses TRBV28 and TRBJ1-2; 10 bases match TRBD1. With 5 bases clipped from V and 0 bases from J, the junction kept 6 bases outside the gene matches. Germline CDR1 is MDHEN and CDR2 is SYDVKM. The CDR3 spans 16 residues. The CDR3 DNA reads TGTGCCAGCAGTCCCGGGACAGGGGAGGCTAACTATGGCTACACCTTC. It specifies CASSPGTGEANYGYTF.

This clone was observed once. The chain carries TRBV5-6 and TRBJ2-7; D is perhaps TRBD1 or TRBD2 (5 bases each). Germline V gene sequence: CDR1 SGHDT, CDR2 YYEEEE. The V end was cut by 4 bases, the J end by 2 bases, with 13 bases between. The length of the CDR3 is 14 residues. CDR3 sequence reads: CASSPGTLTYEQYF. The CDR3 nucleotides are TGTGCCAGCAGCCCCGGGACCTTAACCTACGAGCAGTACTTC.

The CDR3 spells CASSVWDRVDTEAFF. CDR3 nucleotides: TGTGCCAGCAGCGTATGGGACAGGGTGGACACTGAAGCTTTCTTT. This sequence joins TRBV9 and TRBJ1-1; 9 bases agree with TRBD1. The V and J ends lost 1 base and 3 bases, in that order; junction bases with no gene match: 4. Per the germline V gene, CDR1 is SGDLS and CDR2 is YYNGEE. The CDR3 has 15 residues.

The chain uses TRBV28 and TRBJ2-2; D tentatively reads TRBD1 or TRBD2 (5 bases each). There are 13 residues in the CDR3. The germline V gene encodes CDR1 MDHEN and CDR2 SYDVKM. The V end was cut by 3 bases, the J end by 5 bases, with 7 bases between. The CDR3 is CASSLRGTGELFF. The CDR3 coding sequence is TGTGCCAGCAGTTTGAGGGGAACCGGGGAGCTGTTTTTT.

The CDR3 spells CASSLAASINEQFF. For the CDR3, the DNA is TGTGCCAGCAGCTTAGCGGCTAGCATAAATGAGCAGTTCTTC. This chain uses TRBV7-2 with TRBJ2-1; D is possibly TRBD2 (5 bases). The germline V and J ends were trimmed by 0 bases and 7 bases, with 10 bases remaining between them. The CDR3 sequence is 14 residues long. Germline V gene lookup returns CDR1 SGHTA and CDR2 FQGNSA.

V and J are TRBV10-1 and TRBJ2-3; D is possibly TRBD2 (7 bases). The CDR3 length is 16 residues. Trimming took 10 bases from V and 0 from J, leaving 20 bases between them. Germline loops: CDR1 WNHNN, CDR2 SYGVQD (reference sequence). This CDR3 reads CATPGGGGQSTDTQYF. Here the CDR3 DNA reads TGCGCCACTCCGGGGGGCGGGGGCCAAAGCACAGATACGCAGTATTTT.

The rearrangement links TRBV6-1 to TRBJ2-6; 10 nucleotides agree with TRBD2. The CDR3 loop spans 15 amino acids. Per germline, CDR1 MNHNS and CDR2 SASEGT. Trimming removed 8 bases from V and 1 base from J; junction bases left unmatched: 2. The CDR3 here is CASLAGGSGANVLTF. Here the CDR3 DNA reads TGTGCCAGCTTAGCGGGGGGATCTGGGGCCAACGTCCTGACTTTC.

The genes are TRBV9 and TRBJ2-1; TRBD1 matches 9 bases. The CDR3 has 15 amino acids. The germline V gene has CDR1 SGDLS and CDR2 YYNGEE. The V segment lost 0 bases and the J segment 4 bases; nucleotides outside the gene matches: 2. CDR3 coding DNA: TGTGCCAGCAGCGTAGCCGGGACAGGGTACAATGAGCAGTTCTTC. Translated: CASSVAGTGYNEQFF.

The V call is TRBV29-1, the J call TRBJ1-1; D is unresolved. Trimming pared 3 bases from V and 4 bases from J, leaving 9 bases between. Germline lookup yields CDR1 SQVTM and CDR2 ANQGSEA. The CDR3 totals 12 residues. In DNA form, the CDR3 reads TGCAGCGTTGACAGCGGGGTCACTGAAGCTTTCTTT. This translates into CSVDSGVTEAFF.

The CDR3 region is CASSLESSGRLLGTGELFF. The DNA of the CDR3 is TGTGCCAGCAGTTTGGAATCTAGCGGGAGGTTGTTGGGCACCGGGGAGCTGTTTTTT. The chain carries TRBV28 and TRBJ2-2, with TRBD2 matching over 11 bases. CDR3 length: 19 residues. The J segment lost 4 bases and the V segment lost 3 bases, leaving 13 bases of the junction unmatched. The germline CDR1 and CDR2 sequences are MDHEN and SYDVKM.

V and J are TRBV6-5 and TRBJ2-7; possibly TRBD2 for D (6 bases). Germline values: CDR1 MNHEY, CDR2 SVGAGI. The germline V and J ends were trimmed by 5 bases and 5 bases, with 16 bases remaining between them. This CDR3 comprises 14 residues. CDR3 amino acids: CASSEFGGSDEQYF. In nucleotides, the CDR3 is TGTGCCAGCAGTGAATTCGGAGGGTCGGACGAGCAGTACTTC.

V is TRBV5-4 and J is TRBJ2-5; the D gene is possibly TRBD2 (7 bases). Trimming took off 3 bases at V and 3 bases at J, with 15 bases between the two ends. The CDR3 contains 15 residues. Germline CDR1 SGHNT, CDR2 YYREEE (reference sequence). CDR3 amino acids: CASSSGASGKETQYF. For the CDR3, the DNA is TGTGCCAGCAGCTCAGGGGCTAGCGGAAAAGAGACCCAGTACTTC.

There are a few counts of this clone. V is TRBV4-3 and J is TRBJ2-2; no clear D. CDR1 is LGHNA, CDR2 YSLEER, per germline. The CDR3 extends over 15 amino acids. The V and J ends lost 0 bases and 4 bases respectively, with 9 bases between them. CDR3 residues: CASSQETRFTGELFF. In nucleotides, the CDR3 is TGCGCCAGCAGCCAAGAGACTCGATTCACCGGGGAGCTGTTTTTT.

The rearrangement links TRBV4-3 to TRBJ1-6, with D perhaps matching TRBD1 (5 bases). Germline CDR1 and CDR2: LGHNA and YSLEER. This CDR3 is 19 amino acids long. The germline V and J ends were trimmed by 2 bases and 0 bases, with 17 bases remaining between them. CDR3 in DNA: TGCGCCAGCAGCCAAAGCCTTGGGACCGCAAGCTCCTATAATTCACCCCTCCACTTT. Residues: CASSQSLGTASSYNSPLHF.